This record looks at one TCR beta chain sequence and its context. The data derive from a study of response to subunit inactivated influenza vaccine. TCRdb used MiXCR to reprocess the RT-PCR reads, holding one entry per CDR3 protein. The repertoire holds about 650,000 distinct CDR3 sequences, 11% to 15% seen once, with 6% to 9.5% in the top ten. CDR1 is MDHEN, CDR2 SYDVKM, per germline. This CDR3 region has 13 residues. V gave up 9 bases and J gave up 5 bases; unmatched junction bases: 5. This chain connects TRBV28 to TRBJ1-2; 11 nucleotides align to TRBD1. The sequence came from a man aged 50-59 years who received an inactivated influenza vaccine. Specimen: PBMCs from blood, collected 14 to 15 days before vaccination. Here the CDR3 reads CARSRDRGYGYTF. DNA of the CDR3: TGTGCCAGAAGCCGGGACAGGGGGTATGGCTACACCTTC.